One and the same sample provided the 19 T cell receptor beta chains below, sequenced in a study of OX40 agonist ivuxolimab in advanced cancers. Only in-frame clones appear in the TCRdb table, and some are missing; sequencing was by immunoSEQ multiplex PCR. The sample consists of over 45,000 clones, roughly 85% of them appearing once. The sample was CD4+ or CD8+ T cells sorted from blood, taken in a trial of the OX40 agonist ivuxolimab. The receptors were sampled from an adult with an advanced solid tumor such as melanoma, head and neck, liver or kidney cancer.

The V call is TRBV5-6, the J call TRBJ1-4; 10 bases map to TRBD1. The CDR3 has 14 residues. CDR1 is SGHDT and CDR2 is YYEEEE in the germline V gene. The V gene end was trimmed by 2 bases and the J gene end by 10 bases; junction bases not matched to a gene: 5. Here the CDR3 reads CASSFDRTGGKLFF. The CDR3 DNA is TGTGCCAGCAGCTTTGACCGGACAGGGGGAAAACTGTTTTTT.

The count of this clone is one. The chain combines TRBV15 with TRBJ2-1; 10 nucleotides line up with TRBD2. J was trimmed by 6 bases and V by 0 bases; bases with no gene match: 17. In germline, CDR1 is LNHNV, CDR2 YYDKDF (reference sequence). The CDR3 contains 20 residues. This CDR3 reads CATSRDLGLAGVRKGNEQFF. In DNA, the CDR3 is TGTGCCACCAGCAGAGATCTTGGGCTAGCGGGAGTAAGGAAGGGCAATGAGCAGTTCTTC.

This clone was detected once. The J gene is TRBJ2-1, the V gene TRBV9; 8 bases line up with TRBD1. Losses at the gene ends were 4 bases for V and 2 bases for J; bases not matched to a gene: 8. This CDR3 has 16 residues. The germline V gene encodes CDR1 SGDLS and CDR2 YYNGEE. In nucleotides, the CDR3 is TGTGCCAGCAGCAACGGACAGGGTGGACCCTACAATGAGCAGTTCTTC. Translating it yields CASSNGQGGPYNEQFF. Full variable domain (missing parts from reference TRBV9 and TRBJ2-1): DSGVTQTPKHLITATGQRVTLRCSPRSGDLSVYWYQQSLDQGLQFLIQYYNGEERAKGNILERFSAQQFPDLHSELNLSSLELGDSALYFCASSNGQGGPYNEQFFGPGTRLTVL.

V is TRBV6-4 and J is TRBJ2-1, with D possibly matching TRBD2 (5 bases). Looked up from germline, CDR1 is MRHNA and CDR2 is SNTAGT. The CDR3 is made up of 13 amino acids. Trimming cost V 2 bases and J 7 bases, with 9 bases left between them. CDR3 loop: CASSDSSENEQFF. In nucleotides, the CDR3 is TGTGCCAGCAGTGACAGTAGCGAGAATGAGCAGTTCTTC.

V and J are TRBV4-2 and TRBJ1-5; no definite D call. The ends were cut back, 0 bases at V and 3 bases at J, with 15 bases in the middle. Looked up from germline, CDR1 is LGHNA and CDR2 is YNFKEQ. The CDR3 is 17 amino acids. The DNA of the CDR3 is TGTGCCAGCAGCCAAGATAGGCCAGGACCATACAATCAGCCCCAGCATTTT. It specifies CASSQDRPGPYNQPQHF.

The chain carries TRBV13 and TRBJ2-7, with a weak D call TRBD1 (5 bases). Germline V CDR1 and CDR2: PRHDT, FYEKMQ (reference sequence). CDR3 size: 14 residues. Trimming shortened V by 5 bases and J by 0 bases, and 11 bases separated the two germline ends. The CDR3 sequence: CASSPGKYSYEQYF. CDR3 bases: TGTGCCAGCAGCCCAGGGAAATACTCCTACGAGCAGTACTTC.

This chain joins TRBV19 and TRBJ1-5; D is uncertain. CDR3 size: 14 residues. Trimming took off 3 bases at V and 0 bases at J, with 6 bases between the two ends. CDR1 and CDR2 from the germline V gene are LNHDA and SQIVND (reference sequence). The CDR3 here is CASSIRLSNQPQHF. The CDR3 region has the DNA TGTGCCAGTAGTATTCGCCTTAGCAATCAGCCCCAGCATTTT.

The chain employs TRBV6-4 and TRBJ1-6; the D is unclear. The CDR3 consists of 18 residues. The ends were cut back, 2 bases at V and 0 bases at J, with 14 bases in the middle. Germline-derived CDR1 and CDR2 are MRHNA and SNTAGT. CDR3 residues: CASSDVRGRGSYNSPLHF. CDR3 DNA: TGTGCCAGCAGTGACGTGCGGGGTCGCGGCTCCTATAATTCACCCCTCCACTTT.

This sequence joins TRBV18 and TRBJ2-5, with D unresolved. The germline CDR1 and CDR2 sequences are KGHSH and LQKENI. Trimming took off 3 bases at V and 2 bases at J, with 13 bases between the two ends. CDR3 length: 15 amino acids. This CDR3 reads CASSPTLVGQETQYF. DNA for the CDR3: TGTGCCAGCTCACCCACCCTAGTGGGGCAAGAGACCCAGTACTTC. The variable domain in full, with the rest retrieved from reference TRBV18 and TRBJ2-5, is NAGVMQNPRHLVRRRGQEARLRCSPMKGHSHVYWYRQLPEEGLKFMVYLQKENIIDESGMPKERFSAEFPKEGPSILRIQQVVRGDSAAYFCASSPTLVGQETQYFGPGTRLLVL.

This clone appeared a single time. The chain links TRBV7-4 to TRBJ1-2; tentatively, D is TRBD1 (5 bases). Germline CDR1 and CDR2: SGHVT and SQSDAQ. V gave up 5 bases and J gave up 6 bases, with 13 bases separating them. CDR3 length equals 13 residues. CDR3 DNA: TGTGCCAGCAGCCCGAATCAGGGTGATGGCTACACCTTC. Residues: CASSPNQGDGYTF.

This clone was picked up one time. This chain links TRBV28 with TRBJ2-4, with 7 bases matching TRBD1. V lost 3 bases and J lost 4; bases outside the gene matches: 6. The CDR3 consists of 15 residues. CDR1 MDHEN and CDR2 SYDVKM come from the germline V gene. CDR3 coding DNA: TGTGCCAGCAGTTTCTCGACAGGGTGGAAAAACATTCAGTACTTC. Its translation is CASSFSTGWKNIQYF.

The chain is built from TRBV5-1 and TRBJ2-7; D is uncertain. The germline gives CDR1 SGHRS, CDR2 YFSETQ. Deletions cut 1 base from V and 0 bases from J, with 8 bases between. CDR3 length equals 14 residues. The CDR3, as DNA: TGCGCCAGCAGCTTGCGCAGGAACTCCTACGAGCAGTACTTC. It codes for CASSLRRNSYEQYF.

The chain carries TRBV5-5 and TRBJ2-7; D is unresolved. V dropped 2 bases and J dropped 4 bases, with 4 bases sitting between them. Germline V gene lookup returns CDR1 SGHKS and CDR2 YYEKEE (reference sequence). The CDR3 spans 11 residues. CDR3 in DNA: TGTGCCAGCAGCTTCTATTACGAGCAGTACTTC. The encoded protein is CASSFYYEQYF.

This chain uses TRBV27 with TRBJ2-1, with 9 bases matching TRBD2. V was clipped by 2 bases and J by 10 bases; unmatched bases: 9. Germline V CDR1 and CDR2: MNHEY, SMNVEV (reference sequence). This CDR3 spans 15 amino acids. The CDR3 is CASSLEGTSLTEQFF. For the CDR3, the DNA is TGTGCCAGCAGTTTAGAGGGGACTAGCCTGACGGAGCAGTTCTTC.

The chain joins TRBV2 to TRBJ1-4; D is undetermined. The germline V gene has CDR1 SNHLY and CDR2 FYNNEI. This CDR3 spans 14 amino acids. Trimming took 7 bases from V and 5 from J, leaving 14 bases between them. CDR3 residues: CASTGYSLNEKLFF. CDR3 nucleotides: TGTGCCAGCACGGGGTACAGCCTAAATGAAAAACTGTTTTTT.

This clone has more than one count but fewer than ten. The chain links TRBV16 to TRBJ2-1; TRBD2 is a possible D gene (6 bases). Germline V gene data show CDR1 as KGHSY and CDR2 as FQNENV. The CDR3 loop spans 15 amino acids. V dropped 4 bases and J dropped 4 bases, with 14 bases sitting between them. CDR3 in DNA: TGTGCCAGCAGCCGGAGGGACGGATCGTACAATGAGCAGTTCTTC. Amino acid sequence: CASSRRDGSYNEQFF.

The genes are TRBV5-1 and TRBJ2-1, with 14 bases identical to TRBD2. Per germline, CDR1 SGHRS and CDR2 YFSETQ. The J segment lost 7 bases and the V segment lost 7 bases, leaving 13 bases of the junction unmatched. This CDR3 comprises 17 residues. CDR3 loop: CASHGTSGSWPGNEQFF. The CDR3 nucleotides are TGCGCCAGCCACGGGACTAGCGGGAGTTGGCCCGGGAATGAGCAGTTCTTC.

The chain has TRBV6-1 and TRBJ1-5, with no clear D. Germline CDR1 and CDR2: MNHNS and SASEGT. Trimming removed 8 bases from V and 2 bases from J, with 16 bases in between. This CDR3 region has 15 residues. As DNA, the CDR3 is TGTGCCAGCGTAGTTAAATGGGAGGGCAATCAGCCCCAGCATTTT. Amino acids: CASVVKWEGNQPQHF.

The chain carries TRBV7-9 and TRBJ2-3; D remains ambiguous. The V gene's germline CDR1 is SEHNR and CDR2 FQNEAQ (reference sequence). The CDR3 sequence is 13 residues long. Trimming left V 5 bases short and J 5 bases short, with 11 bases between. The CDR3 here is CASSRPPGDTQYF. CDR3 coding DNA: TGTGCCAGCAGCCGACCCCCTGGAGATACGCAGTATTTT. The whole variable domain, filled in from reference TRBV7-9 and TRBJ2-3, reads DTGVSQNPRHKITKRGQNVTFRCDPISEHNRLYWYRQTLGQGPEFLTYFQNEAQLEKSRLLSDRFSAERPKGSFSTLEIQRTEQGDSAMYLCASSRPPGDTQYFGPGTRLTVL.